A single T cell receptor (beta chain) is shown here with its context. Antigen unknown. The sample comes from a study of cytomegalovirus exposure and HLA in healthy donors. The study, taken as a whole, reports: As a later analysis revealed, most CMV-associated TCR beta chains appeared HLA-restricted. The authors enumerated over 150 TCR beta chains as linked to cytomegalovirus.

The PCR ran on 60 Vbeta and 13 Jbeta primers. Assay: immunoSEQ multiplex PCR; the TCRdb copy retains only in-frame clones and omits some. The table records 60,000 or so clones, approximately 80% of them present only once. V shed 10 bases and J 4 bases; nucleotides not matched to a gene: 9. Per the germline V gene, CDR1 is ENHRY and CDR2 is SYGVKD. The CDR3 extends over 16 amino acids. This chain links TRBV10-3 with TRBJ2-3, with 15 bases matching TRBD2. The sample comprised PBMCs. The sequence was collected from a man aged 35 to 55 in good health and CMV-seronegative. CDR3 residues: CATLQGLAGGADTQYF. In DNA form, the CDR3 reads TGTGCCACTCTACAGGGACTAGCGGGGGGCGCAGATACGCAGTATTTT.